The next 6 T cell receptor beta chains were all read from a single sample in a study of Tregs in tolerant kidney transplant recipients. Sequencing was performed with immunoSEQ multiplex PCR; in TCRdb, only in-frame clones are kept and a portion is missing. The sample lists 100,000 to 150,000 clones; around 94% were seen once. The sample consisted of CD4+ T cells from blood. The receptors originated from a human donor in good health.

CDR3 protein: CASSYSWGGAKNIQYF. DNA of the CDR3: TGTGCCAGCAGTTACTCTTGGGGAGGGGCCAAAAACATTCAGTACTTC. V and J are TRBV6-5 and TRBJ2-4; 7 bases match TRBD2. This CDR3 has 16 amino acids. Looked up from germline, CDR1 is MNHEY and CDR2 is SVGAGI. V was pared by 0 bases and J by 1 base, with 3 bases of the junction left unmatched.

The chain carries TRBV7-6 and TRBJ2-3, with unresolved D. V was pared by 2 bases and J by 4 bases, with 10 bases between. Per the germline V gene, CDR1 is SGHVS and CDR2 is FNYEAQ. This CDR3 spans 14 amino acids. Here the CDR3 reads CASSLTETPDTQYF. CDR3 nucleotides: TGTGCCAGCAGCTTAACGGAGACGCCAGATACGCAGTATTTT.

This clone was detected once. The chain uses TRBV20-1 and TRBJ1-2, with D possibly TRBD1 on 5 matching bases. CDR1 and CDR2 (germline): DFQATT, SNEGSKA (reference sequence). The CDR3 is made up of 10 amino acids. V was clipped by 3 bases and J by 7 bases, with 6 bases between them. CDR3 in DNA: TGCAGTGCTAGTAGGGGTGGCTACACCTTC. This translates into CSASRGGYTF.

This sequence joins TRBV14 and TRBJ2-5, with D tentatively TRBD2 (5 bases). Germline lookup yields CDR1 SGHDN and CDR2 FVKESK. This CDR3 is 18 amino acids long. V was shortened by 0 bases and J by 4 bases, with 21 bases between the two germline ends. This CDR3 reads CASSQEKLLGWTGETQYF. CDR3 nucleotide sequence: TGTGCCAGCAGCCAAGAAAAGTTATTAGGGTGGACTGGAGAGACCCAGTACTTC. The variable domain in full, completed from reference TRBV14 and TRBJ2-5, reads EAGVTQFPSHSVIEKGQTVTLRCDPISGHDNLYWYRRVMGKEIKFLLHFVKESKQDESGMPNNRFLAERTGGTYSTLKVQPAELEDSGVYFCASSQEKLLGWTGETQYFGPGTRLLVL.

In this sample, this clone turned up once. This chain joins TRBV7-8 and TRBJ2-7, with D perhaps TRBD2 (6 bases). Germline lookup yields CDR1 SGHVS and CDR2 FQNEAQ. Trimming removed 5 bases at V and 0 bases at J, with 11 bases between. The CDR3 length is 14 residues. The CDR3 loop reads CASSRGGDSYEQYF. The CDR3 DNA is TGTGCCAGCAGCCGAGGCGGGGACTCCTACGAGCAGTACTTC. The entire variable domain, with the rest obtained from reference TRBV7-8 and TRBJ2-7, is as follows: GAGVSQSPRYKVAKRGQDVALRCDPISGHVSLFWYQQALGQGPEFLTYFQNEAQLDKSGLPSDRFFAERPEGSVSTLKIQRTQQEDSAVYLCASSRGGDSYEQYFGPGTRLTVT.

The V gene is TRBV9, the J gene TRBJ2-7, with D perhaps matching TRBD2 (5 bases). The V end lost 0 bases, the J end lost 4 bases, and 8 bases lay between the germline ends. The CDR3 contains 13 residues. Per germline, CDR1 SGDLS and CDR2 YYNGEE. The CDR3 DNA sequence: TGTGCCAGCAGCGTAGGTCCGGGATACGAGCAGTACTTC. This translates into CASSVGPGYEQYF.